The 3 T cell receptor beta chains below were found in one sample sequenced in a study of cytomegalovirus exposure and HLA in healthy donors. The PCR was carried out with 60 Vbeta primers and 13 Jbeta primers. Data came from immunoSEQ multiplex PCR; TCRdb stores just in-frame clones and leaves some out. The sample lists approximately 210,000 clones, around 82% seen once, with 1.5% to 2% in the top ten. The sample taken for sequencing was PBMCs. These receptors originate from a young man in good health and CMV-seronegative.

This clone was seen a few times. V is TRBV6-5 and J is TRBJ2-7; 8 bases are a match to TRBD1. Germline CDR1 reads MNHEY; CDR2 reads SVGAGI. V shed 5 bases, J shed 3 bases, and the junction held 6 bases outside the gene matches. The length of the CDR3 is 14 residues. DNA for the CDR3: TGTGCCAGCAGTATTAGGACAGGGTACTACGAGCAGTACTTC. Encoded protein: CASSIRTGYYEQYF.

The table lists this clone with a count of one. The chain employs TRBV6-6 and TRBJ2-5, with D maybe TRBD1 (6 bases). The CDR3 is 14 amino acids. Germline-derived CDR1 and CDR2 are MNHNY and SVGAGI (reference sequence). The ends were cut back, 6 bases at V and 8 bases at J, with 19 bases in the middle. The DNA for the CDR3 is TGTGCCAGCAGAGCGCCAGGGGCCGGAGATACCCAGTACTTC. Its translation is CASRAPGAGDTQYF.

The sample holds a few counts of this clone. V usage is TRBV25-1 and J usage is TRBJ1-5; the D is unclear. Germline V gene data show CDR1 as MGHDK and CDR2 as SYGVNS. The CDR3 is made up of 14 amino acids. Trimming left V 2 bases short and J 4 bases short, with 9 bases between. This CDR3 is CASSETGRNQPQHF. Here the CDR3 DNA reads TGTGCCAGCAGTGAAACGGGGAGGAATCAGCCCCAGCATTTT.